The 27 T cell receptor beta chains listed next were all sequenced from one sample in a study of control samples from healthy donors and cancer patients. Produced via immunoSEQ multiplex PCR; TCRdb's table is partial and in-frame only. The table lists over 100,000 clones, roughly 91% of them singletons. The sequenced sample consisted of blood. Receptors were obtained from a woman in her fifties or sixties in good health.

CDR3 residues: CASRFRDRVDEQYV. Written as DNA, the CDR3 is TGTGCCAGCAGATTCCGGGACAGGGTGGACGAGCAGTACGTC. This rearrangement joins TRBV6-5 to TRBJ2-7; 9 nucleotides agree with TRBD1. The CDR3 length is 14 residues. Germline CDR1 and CDR2: MNHEY and SVGAGI. V shed 6 bases and J 5 bases; nucleotides not matched to a gene: 8.

The genes are TRBV6-5 and TRBJ2-1; the D gene is possibly TRBD2 (6 bases). V was pared by 1 base and J by 5 bases, with 12 bases between. This CDR3 has 15 amino acids. CDR1 and CDR2 (germline): MNHEY, SVGAGI. The CDR3 here is CASSYWDSGDNEQFF. The CDR3 DNA is TGTGCCAGCAGTTACTGGGATAGCGGCGACAATGAGCAGTTCTTC.

The chain uses TRBV7-3 and TRBJ1-6, with 8 nucleotides matching TRBD1. The CDR3 contains 13 residues. Germline V lookup: CDR1 SGHTA, CDR2 FQGTGA. J gave up 14 bases and V 6 bases, and 9 bases lay outside the gene matches. The CDR3 region is CASSDRGGLTLHF. As DNA, the CDR3 is TGTGCCAGCAGTGACAGGGGAGGACTAACCCTCCACTTT.

This clone was observed a single time. CDR3 in DNA: TGTGCCAGCAGCTTAGCCTACGAAGCTTTCTTT. Protein: CASSLAYEAFF. The chain has TRBV13 and TRBJ1-1; the D is unclear. Germline V gives CDR1 PRHDT, CDR2 FYEKMQ (reference sequence). The CDR3 length is 11 residues. Trimming cost V 1 base and J 8 bases, with 5 bases left between them.

V and J are TRBV14 and TRBJ2-5, with D tentatively TRBD1 (6 bases). Near its end, the DNA agrees better with TRBJ2-7, so the J call may be wrong. The germline gives CDR1 SGHDN, CDR2 FVKESK. This CDR3 contains 14 residues. The CDR3: CASSQERGMSEQYF. The CDR3 nucleotides are TGTGCCAGCAGCCAAGAAAGGGGGATGAGCGAGCAGTACTTC.

The rearrangement uses TRBV14 and TRBJ2-7; 7 bases fit TRBD2. The CDR3 extends over 14 amino acids. Germline V gene sequence: CDR1 SGHDN, CDR2 FVKESK. The V segment lost 0 bases and the J segment 9 bases; nucleotides outside the gene matches: 8. The CDR3 sequence: CASSQDPTRGRQYV. The CDR3 DNA reads as TGTGCCAGCAGCCAAGACCCGACCCGCGGGAGGCAGTACGTC.

The chain links TRBV4-2 to TRBJ2-4; the match to TRBD2 covers 10 bases. The germline gives CDR1 LGHNA, CDR2 YNFKEQ. V shed 3 bases and J 5 bases; nucleotides not matched to a gene: 1. This CDR3 spans 14 amino acids. CDR3 bases: TGTGCCAGCAGCCACCTAGCGGGGGAAAACATTCAGTACTTC. This translates into CASSHLAGENIQYF.

The chain couples TRBV12-3 or TRBV12-4 to TRBJ1-2; no definite D call. This CDR3 region has 13 residues. With 6 bases removed from V and 4 bases from J, the gap between germline ends came to 12 bases. The CDR3 DNA is TGTGCCAGCAGCCCCCCGACACTCTATGGCTACACCTTC. As protein: CASSPPTLYGYTF.

The V gene is TRBV6-2 or TRBV6-3, the J gene TRBJ2-7; 7 nucleotides match TRBD1. V dropped 0 bases and J dropped 7; count of bases not matched to a gene: 15. The CDR3 is 17 amino acids. CDR1 MNHEY and CDR2 SVGEGT come from the germline V gene. CDR3 sequence reads: CASSYSPLSGRGREQYV. CDR3 nucleotides: TGTGCCAGCAGTTACTCGCCCCTTTCGGGCAGGGGGAGAGAGCAGTACGTC.

J is TRBJ2-1 and V is TRBV2; 12 nucleotides agree with TRBD1. V shed 4 bases, J shed 1 base, and the junction held 11 bases outside the gene matches. The germline V gene encodes CDR1 SNHLY and CDR2 FYNNEI. The CDR3 length is 19 residues. The CDR3 DNA sequence: TGTGCCAGCAGTGCCCCGGGACAGGGGGCCCCCGGATCCTACAATGAGCAGTTCTTC. The encoded protein is CASSAPGQGAPGSYNEQFF.

The V call is TRBV6-4, the J call TRBJ2-1, with D possibly being TRBD1 (6 bases). Germline V gene lookup returns CDR1 MRHNA and CDR2 SNTAGT. CDR3 length equals 15 residues. Deletions cut 4 bases from V and 9 bases from J, with 19 bases between. In nucleotides, the CDR3 is TGTGCCAGCAGTGTACGGCAGGGGTACGTGTGTGAGCAGTTCTTC. This gives the protein CASSVRQGYVCEQFF.

In its sample, this clone was seen once. The J gene is TRBJ2-3, the V gene TRBV7-2; D is uncertain. The V end lost 2 bases, the J end lost 1 base, and 7 bases lay between the germline ends. Germline V gene lookup returns CDR1 SGHTA and CDR2 FQGNSA. The CDR3 is 14 residues long. Here the CDR3 reads CASSLTPGTDTQYF. The CDR3 bases are TGTGCCAGCAGCTTAACGCCGGGCACAGATACGCAGTATTTT.

This chain links TRBV11-3 with TRBJ2-2; no firm D call. Trimming stripped 5 bases from V and 5 bases from J, with 12 bases between. CDR1 is SGHNT, CDR2 YENEEA, per germline. This CDR3 spans 14 amino acids. CDR3 residues: CASSRSGVTGELFF. The CDR3 DNA sequence: TGTGCCAGCAGCCGTTCAGGAGTGACCGGGGAGCTGTTTTTT.

The V call is TRBV5-4, the J call TRBJ1-6, with 9 bases lining up with TRBD1. The CDR3 is 15 residues long. Trimming at V came to 10 bases and at J to 10 bases, leaving 15 bases not matched to a gene. The germline V gene has CDR1 SGHNT and CDR2 YYREEE (reference sequence). DNA for the CDR3: TGTGCCTATCCCAGGCTGGGACAGGGCTTCTCACCCCTCCACTTT. This gives the protein CAYPRLGQGFSPLHF.

The chain combines TRBV5-4 with TRBJ2-6; no reliable D call. CDR3 length equals 17 residues. V lost 2 bases and J lost 0, with 12 bases in between. Germline CDR1 reads SGHNT; CDR2 reads YYREEE (reference sequence). As DNA, the CDR3 is TGTGCCAGCAGCTTCGATCGCGGAACCTCTGGGGCCAACGTCCTGACTTTC. Residues: CASSFDRGTSGANVLTF.

The rearrangement joins TRBV11-2 to TRBJ1-5; possibly TRBD1 for D (6 bases). Germline loops: CDR1 SGHAT, CDR2 FQNNGV. The length of the CDR3 is 14 residues. The V end lost 3 bases, the J end lost 5 bases, and 11 bases lay between the germline ends. The CDR3 nucleotides read TGTGCCAGCAGCTTTGATCAGGGGTATCAGCCCCAGCATTTT. It translates to CASSFDQGYQPQHF.

The chain combines TRBV11-1 with TRBJ2-7; possible D gene TRBD1, 6 bases. The CDR3 is 14 amino acids. Trimming stripped 0 bases from V and 5 bases from J, with 11 bases between. Germline V gene data show CDR1 as SGHAT and CDR2 as FQDESV (reference sequence). The CDR3 coding sequence is TGTGCCAGCAGCTTAGCGGGGGCCCGCGACGAGCAGTACGTC. Amino acids: CASSLAGARDEQYV.

This chain uses TRBV5-8 with TRBJ2-3; 9 positions agree with TRBD2. V shed 6 bases and J 0 bases; nucleotides not matched to a gene: 17. The CDR3 has 19 amino acids. Per germline, CDR1 SGHTS and CDR2 YDEGEE. Here the CDR3 reads CASTLLVLAGRTSTDTQYF. CDR3 sequence (DNA): TGTGCCAGCACTCTCCTCGTCCTAGCGGGAAGAACTAGCACAGATACGCAGTATTTT.

The V gene is TRBV6-2 or TRBV6-3, the J gene TRBJ2-7; no firm D call. The CDR3 totals 12 residues. Per germline, CDR1 MNHEY and CDR2 SVGEGT. V lost 2 bases and J 4 bases, leaving 6 bases between the germline ends. The chain's CDR3 is CASSYGRYEQYV. The DNA for the CDR3 is TGTGCCAGCAGTTACGGCAGGTACGAGCAGTACGTC.

This chain uses TRBV11-2 with TRBJ2-7; 7 nucleotides match TRBD2. Per germline, CDR1 SGHAT and CDR2 FQNNGV. The J segment lost 3 bases and the V segment lost 4 bases, leaving 12 bases of the junction unmatched. The CDR3 spans 16 residues. The CDR3 sequence is CASSWDPSGDLYEQYF. The CDR3 coding sequence is TGTGCCAGCAGCTGGGACCCTAGCGGCGATCTCTACGAGCAGTACTTC. The complete variable domain, with remaining parts taken from reference TRBV11-2 and TRBJ2-7, reads EAGVAQSPRYKIIEKRQSVAFWCNPISGHATLYWYQQILGQGPKLLIQFQNNGVVDDSQLPKDRFSAERLKGVDSTLKIQPAKLEDSAVYLCASSWDPSGDLYEQYFGPGTRLTVT.

The gene calls are TRBV5-1 and TRBJ2-3; D ambiguous. In germline, CDR1 is SGHRS, CDR2 YFSETQ. This CDR3 spans 17 amino acids. V gave up 0 bases and J gave up 0 bases, with 14 bases separating them. CDR3 nucleotides: TGCGCCAGCAGCTTGGGTAGGGCCGCTCCTAGCACAGATACGCAGTATTTT. As protein: CASSLGRAAPSTDTQYF.

V and J are TRBV9 and TRBJ2-3, with 7 bases lining up with TRBD2. Germline V gene data show CDR1 as SGDLS and CDR2 as YYNGEE. The CDR3 contains 18 residues. With V trimmed by 0 bases and J by 0 bases, 10 bases remained unmatched. The CDR3 DNA is TGTGCCAGCAGCGTAGCCCCGATCCGAGCGGGAAGCACAGATACGCAGTATTTT. Encoded protein: CASSVAPIRAGSTDTQYF.

DNA of the CDR3: TGTGCCAGCACCTCTGTAGGGGCGACTGAAAAACTGTTTTTT. It translates to CASTSVGATEKLFF. V and J are TRBV27 and TRBJ1-4, with D possibly being TRBD1 (5 bases). This CDR3 is built from 14 residues. Germline CDR1 reads MNHEY; CDR2 reads SMNVEV (reference sequence). V lost 7 bases, J lost 7 bases, and 16 bases lay in between.

This clone came up once. V gene TRBV5-6 combines with J gene TRBJ1-1; D call uncertain. V dropped 5 bases and J dropped 8 bases, with 10 bases sitting between them. The length of the CDR3 is 11 residues. CDR1 SGHDT and CDR2 YYEEEE come from the germline V gene. The CDR3 bases are TGTGCCAGCAGTTTAAGGAGAGAAGCTTTCTTT. Its protein product is CASSLRREAFF.

The chain joins TRBV23-1 to TRBJ1-1, with a weak D call TRBD1 (5 bases). TRBV23-1 is an ORF for which the function is uncertain. There are 16 residues in the CDR3. Trimming took 4 bases from V and 0 from J, leaving 15 bases between them. CDR3 nucleotide sequence: TGCGCCAGCAGTCGCCCCCAGGGAGTGATGAACACTGAAGCTTTCTTT. Translated: CASSRPQGVMNTEAFF.

CDR3 residues: CASSTYGQGRRTEAFF. The CDR3 DNA reads as TGTGCCAGTAGTACCTATGGACAGGGGCGGCGCACTGAAGCTTTCTTT. The chain carries TRBV19 and TRBJ1-1; 9 positions agree with TRBD1. The CDR3 consists of 16 residues. Germline V gene sequence: CDR1 LNHDA, CDR2 SQIVND (reference sequence). The trim removed 4 bases at V and 4 bases at J, leaving 10 bases unmatched.

The chain combines TRBV18 with TRBJ2-3; D not resolved. CDR3 length: 16 amino acids. V gave up 3 bases and J gave up 0 bases, with 13 bases separating them. Germline V gene sequence: CDR1 KGHSH, CDR2 LQKENI. CDR3 sequence (DNA): TGTGCCAGCTCACCCAAAGCCCGTCCTAGCACAGATACGCAGTATTTT. Its protein product is CASSPKARPSTDTQYF. The full variable domain, with the rest looked up from reference TRBV18 and TRBJ2-3, is NAGVMQNPRHLVRRRGQEARLRCSPMKGHSHVYWYRQLPEEGLKFMVYLQKENIIDESGMPKERFSAEFPKEGPSILRIQQVVRGDSAAYFCASSPKARPSTDTQYFGPGTRLTVL.